These 11 T cell receptor beta chains were sequenced from one sample in a study of blood T cell repertoires in COVID-19. Assay: immunoSEQ multiplex PCR; the TCRdb copy retains only in-frame clones and omits some. The table has some 140,000 clones, roughly 83% seen once. Material for sequencing was PBMCs or T cells enriched from blood (not recorded which). These receptors came from a man aged 35-49 years with acute COVID-19.

This clone was counted a few times. This chain joins TRBV18 and TRBJ1-2, with 9 positions matching TRBD1. The CDR3 is 15 amino acids. With V trimmed by 3 bases and J by 4 bases, 6 bases remained unmatched. Germline V gene data show CDR1 as KGHSH and CDR2 as LQKENI. CDR3 loop: CASSPEGQGSYGYTF. CDR3 in DNA: TGTGCCAGCTCACCTGAGGGACAGGGTTCCTATGGCTACACCTTC.

V and J are TRBV11-2 and TRBJ1-5, with D possibly TRBD1 on 5 matching bases. The CDR3 covers 14 residues. V lost 3 bases, J lost 4 bases, and 10 bases lay in between. Looked up from germline, CDR1 is SGHAT and CDR2 is FQNNGV. CDR3 protein: CASSLSGGNQPQHF. The CDR3 DNA follows: TGTGCCAGCAGCTTGTCCGGGGGGAATCAGCCCCAGCATTTT.

The chain joins TRBV3-1 (or the pseudogene TRBV3-2) to TRBJ2-7; 8 bases line up with TRBD2. V shed 8 bases and J 4 bases; nucleotides not matched to a gene: 7. The CDR3 extends over 13 amino acids. The germline V gene encodes CDR1 LGHDT and CDR2 YNNKEL (reference sequence). CDR3 sequence: CASGAGDGYEQYF. The CDR3 DNA is TGTGCCAGCGGAGCGGGGGACGGGTACGAGCAGTACTTC.

The chain recombines TRBV28 with TRBJ1-6, with 7 positions matching TRBD1. V gave up 3 bases and J gave up 7 bases; unmatched junction bases: 9. CDR3 length: 16 residues. Germline CDR1 MDHEN, CDR2 SYDVKM. The CDR3 DNA follows: TGTGCCAGCAGTTTTTTAAACAGGGGCGCAAATTCACCCCTCCACTTT. Its translation: CASSFLNRGANSPLHF. Filled out from reference TRBV28 and TRBJ1-6, the complete variable domain reads DVKVTQSSRYLVKRTGEKVFLECVQDMDHENMFWYRQDPGLGLRLIYFSYDVKMKEKGDIPEGYSVSREKKERFSLILESASTNQTSMYLCASSFLNRGANSPLHFGNGTRLTVT.

This sequence joins TRBV4-1 and TRBJ1-2; D unresolved. V was trimmed by 0 bases and J by 4 bases, leaving 18 bases between them. The CDR3 extends over 17 amino acids. CDR1 MGHRA and CDR2 YSYEKL come from the germline V gene. The CDR3 bases are TGCGCCAGCAGCCAAGATACGGGCAGGACTTCTAGCTATGGCTACACCTTC. Translation gives CASSQDTGRTSSYGYTF.

The gene calls are TRBV5-1 and TRBJ1-6; D is perhaps TRBD1 (5 bases). CDR1 is SGHRS and CDR2 is YFSETQ in the germline V gene. The CDR3 contains 13 residues. Trimming took 7 bases from V and 5 from J, leaving 10 bases between them. This chain's CDR3 is CASRDSNNSPLHF. The CDR3, as DNA: TGCGCCAGCCGTGACAGCAATAATTCACCCCTCCACTTT.

The genes are TRBV11-2 and TRBJ1-4, with 7 bases fitting TRBD1. Germline CDR1 SGHAT, CDR2 FQNNGV. Trimming cost V 5 bases and J 0 bases; bases outside gene matches: 9. There are 17 residues in the CDR3. The CDR3 is CASSTLTGPSTNEKLFF. CDR3 DNA: TGTGCCAGCAGCACGCTGACAGGGCCCTCAACTAATGAAAAACTGTTTTTT.

The CDR3 DNA follows: TGCGCCAGCAGCCAAGGGACACGGAACACCGGGGAGCTGTTTTTT. Protein product: CASSQGTRNTGELFF. The gene calls are TRBV4-3 and TRBJ2-2; D is possibly TRBD1 (5 bases). CDR3 length: 15 amino acids. V shed 1 base and J shed 1 base, with 7 bases lying between them. CDR1 is LGHNA and CDR2 is YSLEER in the germline V gene.

The CDR3 region is CASSFHGANVLTF. CDR3 nucleotide sequence: TGTGCCAGCAGCTTTCATGGGGCCAACGTCCTGACTTTC. The gene calls are TRBV7-2 and TRBJ2-6; D gene unclear. Germline V gene data show CDR1 as SGHTA and CDR2 as FQGNSA. Trimming shortened V by 3 bases and J by 3 bases, and 3 bases separated the two germline ends. The CDR3 is made up of 13 amino acids.

V usage is TRBV6-5 and J usage is TRBJ2-2; D might be TRBD2 (5 bases). Trimming removed 2 bases from V and 7 bases from J, with 11 bases in between. The germline V gene has CDR1 MNHEY and CDR2 SVGAGI. This CDR3 is built from 14 residues. The CDR3 reads CASSYREWGGELFF. In DNA, the CDR3 is TGTGCCAGCAGTTACAGGGAGTGGGGCGGGGAGCTGTTTTTT.

The chain has TRBV28 and TRBJ2-1, with D unclear. CDR1 is MDHEN and CDR2 is SYDVKM in the germline V gene. V was clipped by 6 bases and J by 7 bases, with 7 bases between them. The CDR3 covers 11 residues. The CDR3 nucleotides are TGTGCCAGCAGAGCGAGGAATGAGCAGTTCTTC. It is translated as CASRARNEQFF.